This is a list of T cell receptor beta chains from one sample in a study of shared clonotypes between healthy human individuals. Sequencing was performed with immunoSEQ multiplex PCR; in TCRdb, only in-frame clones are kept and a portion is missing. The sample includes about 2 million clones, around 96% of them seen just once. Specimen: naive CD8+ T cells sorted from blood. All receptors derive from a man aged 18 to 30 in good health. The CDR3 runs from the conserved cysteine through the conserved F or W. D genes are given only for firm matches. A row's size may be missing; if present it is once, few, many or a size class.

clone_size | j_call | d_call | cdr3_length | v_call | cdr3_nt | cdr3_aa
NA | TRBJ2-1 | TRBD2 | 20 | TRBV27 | TGTGCCAGCACCCCGATGGGAGTAGCGGGGGCCCTATCTTCCTACAATGAGCAGTTCTTC | CASTPMGVAGALSSYNEQFF
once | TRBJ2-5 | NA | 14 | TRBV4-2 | TGTGCCAGCAGCCAAGTCTTGTACCAAGAGACCCAGTACTTC | CASSQVLYQETQYF
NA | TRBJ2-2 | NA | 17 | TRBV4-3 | TGCGCCAGCAGCCAATCTCGAATGGCGGAAAGCACCGGGGAGCTGTTTTTT | CASSQSRMAESTGELFF
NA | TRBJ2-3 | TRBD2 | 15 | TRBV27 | TGTGCCAGCCGCTGGGCTAGCGGTTACACAGATACGCAGTATTTT | CASRWASGYTDTQYF
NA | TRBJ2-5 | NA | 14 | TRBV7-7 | TGTGCTAGCAGCGCGCTCGGGGGAGAGGAGACCCAGTACTTC | CASSALGGEETQYF
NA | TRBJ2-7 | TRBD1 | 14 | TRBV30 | TGTGCCTGGAGTGCCGGGACAGGGGACCACGAGCAGTACTTC | CAWSAGTGDHEQYF
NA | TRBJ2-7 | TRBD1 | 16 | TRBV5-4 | TGTGCCAGCAGCGCGACAGGGGGTGAATCCTCCTACGAGCAGTACTTC | CASSATGGESSYEQYF
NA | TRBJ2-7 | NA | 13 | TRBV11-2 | TGTGCCAGCAGCTTCGGGACGAACTACGAGCAGTACTTC | CASSFGTNYEQYF
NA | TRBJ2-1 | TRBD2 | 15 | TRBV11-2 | TGTGCCAGCAGCCCGAGGACTAGCGGGACCAATGAGCAGTTCTTC | CASSPRTSGTNEQFF
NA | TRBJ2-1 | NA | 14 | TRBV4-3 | TGCGCCAGCAGCCAAGCTGCAGGGGAGGGTGAGCAGTTCTTC | CASSQAAGEGEQFF
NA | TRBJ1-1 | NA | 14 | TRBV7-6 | TGTGCCAGCAGCTTAGGTCAGGCGTACACTGAAGCTTTCTTT | CASSLGQAYTEAFF
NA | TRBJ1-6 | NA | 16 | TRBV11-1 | TGTGCCAGCAGCTTAGTGGGGGGCGAGGGGGATTCACCCCTCCACTTT | CASSLVGGEGDSPLHF
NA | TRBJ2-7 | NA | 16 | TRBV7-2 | TGTGCCAGCAGCTTACGCCCGGGACAAGGTTCCTACGAGCAGTACTTC | CASSLRPGQGSYEQYF
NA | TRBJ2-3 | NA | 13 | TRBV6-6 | TGTGCCAGCAGTTACTCTGATGCAGATACGCAGTATTTT | CASSYSDADTQYF
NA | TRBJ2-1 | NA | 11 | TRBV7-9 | TGTGCCAGCCGACTCGTCGATGAGCAGTTCTTC | CASRLVDEQFF
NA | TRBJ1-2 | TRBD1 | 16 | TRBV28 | TGTGCCAGTCAGGGGACAGGGGCCTCCCCTAACTATGGCTACACCTTC | CASQGTGASPNYGYTF
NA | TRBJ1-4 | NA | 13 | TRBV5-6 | TGTGCCAGCAGCTTGGGGTCTAATGAAAAACTGTTTTTT | CASSLGSNEKLFF
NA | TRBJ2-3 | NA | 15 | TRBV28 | TGTGCCAGCAGTCTCGGGGCAGGGCTATTGGATACGCAGTATTTT | CASSLGAGLLDTQYF
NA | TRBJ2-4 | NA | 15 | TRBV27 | TGTGCCAGCAGTTTAATACCAGCGAACAAAAACATTCAGTACTTC | CASSLIPANKNIQYF
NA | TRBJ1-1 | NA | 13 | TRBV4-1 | TGCGCCAGCAGCCAGGGAGTTTACACTGAAGCTTTCTTT | CASSQGVYTEAFF
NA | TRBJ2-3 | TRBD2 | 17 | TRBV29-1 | TGCAGCGTTGAAGATCCGGGGACTAGCGGGAGTGCAGATACGCAGTATTTT | CSVEDPGTSGSADTQYF
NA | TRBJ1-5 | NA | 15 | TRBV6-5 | TGTGCCAGCAGTTACTCGAGTAGTAGCAATCAGCCCCAGCATTTT | CASSYSSSSNQPQHF
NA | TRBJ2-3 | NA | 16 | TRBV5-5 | TGTGCCAGCAGCTTGGTGGGACCTACCTACACAGATACGCAGTATTTT | CASSLVGPTYTDTQYF
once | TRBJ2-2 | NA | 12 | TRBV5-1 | TGCGCCAGCAGCCCGAACACCGGGGAGCTGTTTTTT | CASSPNTGELFF